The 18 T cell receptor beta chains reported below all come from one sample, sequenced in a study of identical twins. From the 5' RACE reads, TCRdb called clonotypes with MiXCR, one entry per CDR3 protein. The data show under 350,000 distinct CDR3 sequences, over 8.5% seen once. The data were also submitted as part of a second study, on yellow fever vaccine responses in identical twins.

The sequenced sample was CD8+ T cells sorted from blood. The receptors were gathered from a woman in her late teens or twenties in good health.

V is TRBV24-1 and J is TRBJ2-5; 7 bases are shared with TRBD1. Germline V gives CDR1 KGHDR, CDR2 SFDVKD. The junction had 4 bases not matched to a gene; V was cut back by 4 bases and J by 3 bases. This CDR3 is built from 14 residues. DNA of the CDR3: TGTGCCACCAGTGACCACGGACAGGAAGAGACCCAGTACTTC. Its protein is CATSDHGQEETQYF.

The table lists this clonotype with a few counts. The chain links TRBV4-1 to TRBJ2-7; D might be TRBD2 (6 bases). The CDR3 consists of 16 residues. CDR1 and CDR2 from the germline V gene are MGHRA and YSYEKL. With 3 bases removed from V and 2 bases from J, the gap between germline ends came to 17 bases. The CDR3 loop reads CASSQGGGIGPYEQYF. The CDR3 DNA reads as TGCGCCAGCAGCCAGGGTGGCGGGATCGGGCCCTACGAGCAGTACTTC.

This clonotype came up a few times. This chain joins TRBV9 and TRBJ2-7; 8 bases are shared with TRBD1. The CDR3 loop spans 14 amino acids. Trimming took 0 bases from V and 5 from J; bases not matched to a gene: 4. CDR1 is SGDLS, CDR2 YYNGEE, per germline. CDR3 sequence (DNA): TGTGCCAGCAGCGTAGGTCCAGGGGGCAACGAGCAGTACTTC. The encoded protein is CASSVGPGGNEQYF. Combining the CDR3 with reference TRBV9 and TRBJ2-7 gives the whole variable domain DSGVTQTPKHLITATGQRVTLRCSPRSGDLSVYWYQQSLDQGLQFLIQYYNGEERAKGNILERFSAQQFPDLHSELNLSSLELGDSALYFCASSVGPGGNEQYFGPGTRLTVT.

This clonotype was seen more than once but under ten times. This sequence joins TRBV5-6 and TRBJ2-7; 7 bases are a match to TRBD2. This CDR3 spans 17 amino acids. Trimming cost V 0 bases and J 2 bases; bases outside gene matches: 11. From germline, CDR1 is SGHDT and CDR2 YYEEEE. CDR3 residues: CASSLGASGPTTYEQYF. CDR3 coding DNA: TGTGCCAGCAGCTTGGGGGCTAGCGGCCCCACTACCTACGAGCAGTACTTC.

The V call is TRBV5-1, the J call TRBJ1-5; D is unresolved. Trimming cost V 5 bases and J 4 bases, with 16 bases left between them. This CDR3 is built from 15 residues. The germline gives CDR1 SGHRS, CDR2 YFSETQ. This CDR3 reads CASSPTDGPNQPQHF. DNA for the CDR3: TGCGCCAGCAGTCCAACTGACGGACCAAATCAGCCCCAGCATTTT.

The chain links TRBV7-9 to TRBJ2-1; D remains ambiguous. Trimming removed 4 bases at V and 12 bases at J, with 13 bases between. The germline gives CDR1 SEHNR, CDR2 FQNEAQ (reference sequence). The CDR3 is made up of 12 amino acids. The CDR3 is CASSSKVEGQFF. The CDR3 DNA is TGTGCCAGCAGCTCTAAAGTGGAAGGGCAGTTCTTC. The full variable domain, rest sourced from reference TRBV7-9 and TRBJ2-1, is DTGVSQNPRHKITKRGQNVTFRCDPISEHNRLYWYRQTLGQGPEFLTYFQNEAQLEKSRLLSDRFSAERPKGSFSTLEIQRTEQGDSAMYLCASSSKVEGQFFGPGTRLTVL.

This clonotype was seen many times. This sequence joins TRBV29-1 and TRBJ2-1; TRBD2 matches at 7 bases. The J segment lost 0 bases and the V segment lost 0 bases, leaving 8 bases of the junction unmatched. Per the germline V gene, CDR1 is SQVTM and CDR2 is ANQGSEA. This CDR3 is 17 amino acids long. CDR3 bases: TGCAGCGTTGAAGATTTGGCTAGCGGAAACTCCTACAATGAGCAGTTCTTC. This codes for CSVEDLASGNSYNEQFF.

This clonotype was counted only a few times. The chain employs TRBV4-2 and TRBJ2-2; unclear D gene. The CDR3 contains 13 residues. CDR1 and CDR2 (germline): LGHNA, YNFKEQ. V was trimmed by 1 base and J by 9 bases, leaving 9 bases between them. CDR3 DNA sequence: TGTGCCAGCAGCCAAGTTCGGAATCGGGAGCTGTTTTTT. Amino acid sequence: CASSQVRNRELFF.

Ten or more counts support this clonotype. CDR3 DNA: TGTGCCAGCAAACAGGGACTCACCTACGAGCAGTACTTC. Its translation is CASKQGLTYEQYF. This rearrangement joins TRBV28 to TRBJ2-7; D is perhaps TRBD1 or TRBD2 (6 bases each). V lost 7 bases to trimming and J lost 2 bases, with 12 bases between them. Germline V gene data show CDR1 as MDHEN and CDR2 as SYDVKM. The CDR3 covers 13 residues.

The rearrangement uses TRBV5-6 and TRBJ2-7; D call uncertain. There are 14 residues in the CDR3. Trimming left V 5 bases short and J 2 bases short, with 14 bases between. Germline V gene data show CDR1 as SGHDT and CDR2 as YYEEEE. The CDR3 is CASSTGPYTYEQYF. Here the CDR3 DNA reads TGTGCCAGCAGTACCGGGCCCTACACCTACGAGCAGTACTTC.

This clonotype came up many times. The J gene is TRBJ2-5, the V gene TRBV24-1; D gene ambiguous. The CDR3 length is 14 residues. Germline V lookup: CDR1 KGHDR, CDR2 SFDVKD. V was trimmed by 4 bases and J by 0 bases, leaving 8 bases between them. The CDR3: CATSDPVYQETQYF. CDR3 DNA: TGTGCCACCAGTGACCCGGTGTACCAAGAGACCCAGTACTTC.

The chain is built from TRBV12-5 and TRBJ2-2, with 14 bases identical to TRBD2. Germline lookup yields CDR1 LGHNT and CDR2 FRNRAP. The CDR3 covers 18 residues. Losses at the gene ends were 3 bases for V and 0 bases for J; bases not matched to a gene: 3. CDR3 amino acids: CASGFGLAGGANTGELFF. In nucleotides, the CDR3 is TGTGCTAGTGGTTTCGGACTAGCGGGGGGCGCGAACACCGGGGAGCTGTTTTTT.

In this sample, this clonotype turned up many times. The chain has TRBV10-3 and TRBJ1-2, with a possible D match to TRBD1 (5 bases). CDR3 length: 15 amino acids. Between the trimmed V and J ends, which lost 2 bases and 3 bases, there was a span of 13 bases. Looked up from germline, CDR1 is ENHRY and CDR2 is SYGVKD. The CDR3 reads CAISEPERGDYGYTF. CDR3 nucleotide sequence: TGTGCCATCAGTGAGCCTGAACGGGGGGACTATGGCTACACCTTC.

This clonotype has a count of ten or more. The chain's CDR3 is CASSSTGLAGNEQFF. DNA for the CDR3: TGTGCCAGCAGCTCCACGGGACTAGCGGGTAATGAGCAGTTCTTC. The V and J genes are TRBV5-4 and TRBJ2-1; TRBD2 aligns across 12 bases. The trim removed 3 bases at V and 7 bases at J, leaving 5 bases unmatched. Germline CDR1 and CDR2: SGHNT and YYREEE (reference sequence). The CDR3 is 15 amino acids.

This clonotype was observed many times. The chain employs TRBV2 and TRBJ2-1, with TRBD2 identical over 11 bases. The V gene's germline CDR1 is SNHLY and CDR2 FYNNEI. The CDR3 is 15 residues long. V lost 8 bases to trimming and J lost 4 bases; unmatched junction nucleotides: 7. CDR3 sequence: CASAETSGVYNEQFF. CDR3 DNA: TGTGCCAGCGCCGAGACTAGCGGGGTTTACAATGAGCAGTTCTTC.

CDR3 bases: TGTGCCAGCAGTCCAACAGGGAGCTTGAAGACCCAGTACTTC. Translating gives CASSPTGSLKTQYF. The chain links TRBV13 to TRBJ2-5; maybe TRBD1 (6 bases). The CDR3 is 14 residues long. Germline V CDR1 and CDR2: PRHDT, FYEKMQ (reference sequence). V was pared by 6 bases and J by 6 bases, with 17 bases between.

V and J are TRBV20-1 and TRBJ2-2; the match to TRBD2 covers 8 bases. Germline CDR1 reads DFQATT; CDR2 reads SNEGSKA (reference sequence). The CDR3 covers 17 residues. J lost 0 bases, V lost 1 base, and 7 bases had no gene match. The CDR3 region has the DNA TGCAGTGCTAGAGTGTTTACGGGAGGGACGAACACCGGGGAGCTGTTTTTT. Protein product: CSARVFTGGTNTGELFF.

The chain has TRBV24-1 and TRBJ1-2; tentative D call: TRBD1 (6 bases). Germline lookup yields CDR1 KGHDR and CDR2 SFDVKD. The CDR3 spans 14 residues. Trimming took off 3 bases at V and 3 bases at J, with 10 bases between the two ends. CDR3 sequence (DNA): TGTGCCACCAGTGATCCCAGGGGCTACTATGGCTACACCTTC. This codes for CATSDPRGYYGYTF.